This T cell receptor (beta chain) stems from a study of cytomegalovirus exposure and HLA in healthy donors. General study findings and limits: TCR beta V- and J-gene trimming, according to a later analysis, was linked to a missense DCLRE1C variant.

About this clone: Its antigen is currently unknown.

Primers: 60 Vbeta forward and 13 Jbeta reverse. This table comes from immunoSEQ multiplex PCR, and its TCRdb copy is limited to in-frame clones, with some not included. The sample carries nearly 110,000 clones, 82% recorded once. The clonotype comes from a man between 25 and 39 years old in good health and CMV-seropositive. The sequenced sample was PBMCs.

The CDR3: CASGPAPTIDTQYF. The CDR3 DNA reads TGTGCCAGCGGGCCCGCCCCCACAATAGATACGCAGTATTTT. V is TRBV6-1 and J is TRBJ2-3; D uncertain. This CDR3 contains 14 residues. Trimming removed 8 bases from V and 5 bases from J, with 17 bases in between. Germline-derived CDR1 and CDR2 are MNHNS and SASEGT.